This T cell receptor (beta chain) was recorded in a study of brain metastases from non-small cell lung cancer. Regarding this clone: Its specificity is not known.

Study-level findings and limits: Paired brain metastases and primary tumors largely shared TCR repertoires. T-cell infiltration was lower in brain metastases than primaries (P < 0.001). T-cell clones appeared expanded in 60% to 75% of brain metastases relative to matched primary tumors.

Repertoires were generated with immunoSEQ multiplex PCR, while TCRdb's copy carries only in-frame clones and drops some. The table has about 750 clones, over 70% seen once. Per germline, CDR1 LNHNV and CDR2 YYDKDF (reference sequence). The CDR3 contains 17 residues. The V end was cut by 1 base, the J end by 5 bases, with 17 bases between. The chain carries TRBV15 and TRBJ2-2; D possibly corresponds to TRBD2 (5 bases). The specimen was tissue from a brain metastasis. The clonotype originates from a donor at least 40 years old with non-small cell lung cancer. Written as DNA, the CDR3 is TGTGCCACCAGCAGAGGGGTTAGCGCCCAGTGGACCGGGGAGCTGTTTTTT. It is translated as CATSRGVSAQWTGELFF.